This T cell receptor (beta chain) was sequenced for a study of blood T cell repertoires in COVID-19. Participants had their cohort set by participant-reported clinical history. The protocol was immunoSEQ multiplex PCR, while the TCRdb copy is restricted to in-frame clones and leaves out a portion. The sample carries some 260,000 clones, around 80% recorded once. Sequenced input: PBMCs or T cells enriched from blood (not recorded which). This receptor was identified in a man in his thirties or forties with acute COVID-19.

Here the CDR3 DNA reads TGTGCCAGCAGTAGCACAGGGGTGGGGAGTCAGCCCCAGCATTTT. It is translated as CASSSTGVGSQPQHF. The chain uses TRBV6-5 and TRBJ1-5; 7 bases align to TRBD1. Unmatched junction bases numbered 10, after V lost 5 bases and J lost 6 bases. CDR1 is MNHEY and CDR2 is SVGAGI in the germline V gene. The CDR3 has 15 residues.